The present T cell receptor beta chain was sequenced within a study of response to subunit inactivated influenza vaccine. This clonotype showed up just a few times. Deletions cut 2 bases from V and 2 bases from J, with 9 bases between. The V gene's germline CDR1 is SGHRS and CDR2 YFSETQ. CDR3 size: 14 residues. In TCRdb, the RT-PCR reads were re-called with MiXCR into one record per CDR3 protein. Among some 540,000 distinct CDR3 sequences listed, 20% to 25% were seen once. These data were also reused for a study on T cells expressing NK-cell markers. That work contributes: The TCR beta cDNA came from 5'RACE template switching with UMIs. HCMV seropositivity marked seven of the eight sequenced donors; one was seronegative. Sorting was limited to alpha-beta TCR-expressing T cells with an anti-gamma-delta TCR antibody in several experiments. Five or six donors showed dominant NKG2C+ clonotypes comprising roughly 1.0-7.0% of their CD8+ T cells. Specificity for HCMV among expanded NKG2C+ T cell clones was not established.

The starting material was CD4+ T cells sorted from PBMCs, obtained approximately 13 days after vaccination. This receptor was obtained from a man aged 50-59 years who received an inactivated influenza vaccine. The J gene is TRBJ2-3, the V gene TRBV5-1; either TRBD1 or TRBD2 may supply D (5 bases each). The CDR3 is CASSFGAHTDTQYF. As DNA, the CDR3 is TGCGCCAGCAGCTTCGGGGCCCACACAGATACGCAGTATTTT.